The 4 T cell receptor beta chains in this list originate from one sample, sequenced in a study of blood T cell repertoires in COVID-19 (dated by TCRdb to about 2020). Libraries were made using the immunoSEQ multiplex PCR assay. TCRdb re-hosts the immuneACCESS table, in-frame sequences only. Its copies lack some clones; in the studies checked, an unresolved V gene accounts for under half of them, and the cause for the rest is not known. The sample table lists 250,000 to 300,000 clones, 70% to 90% of them with a count of one. 4.5% to 6% of the sample goes to the ten largest clones. The material sequenced was peripheral blood. All receptors derive from a man aged 50 to 60 with active or convalescent COVID-19.

This chain connects TRBV7-9 to TRBJ2-5; 10 nucleotides agree with TRBD1. V was pared by 4 bases and J by 2 bases, with 7 bases of the junction left unmatched. Germline CDR1 SEHNR, CDR2 FQNEAQ (reference sequence). This CDR3 region has 16 residues. This chain's CDR3 is CASSSDRGLYQETQYF. Written as DNA, the CDR3 is TGTGCCAGCAGCTCCGACAGGGGGCTTTATCAAGAGACCCAGTACTTC.

The chain uses TRBV12-5 and TRBJ2-7, with a weak D call TRBD2 (5 bases). Per germline, CDR1 LGHNT and CDR2 FRNRAP. CDR3 length: 13 residues. The ends were cut back, 1 base at V and 3 bases at J, with 7 bases in the middle. The CDR3 region is CASGLAGFYEQYF. DNA of the CDR3: TGTGCTAGTGGTTTGGCGGGATTCTACGAGCAGTACTTC. The variable domain in full, with the rest retrieved from reference TRBV12-5 and TRBJ2-7, is DARVTQTPRHKVTEMGQEVTMRCQPILGHNTVFWYRQTMMQGLELLAYFRNRAPLDDSGMPKDRFSAEMPDATLATLKIQPSEPRDSAVYFCASGLAGFYEQYFGPGTRLTVT.

This rearrangement joins TRBV5-1 to TRBJ2-3; D might be TRBD1 (6 bases). The V end lost 7 bases, the J end lost 2 bases, and 14 bases lay between the germline ends. CDR3 size: 14 residues. Germline values: CDR1 SGHRS, CDR2 YFSETQ. The CDR3 DNA reads as TGCGCCAGCCACGTGGGACAAGTCACAGATACGCAGTATTTT. Its protein is CASHVGQVTDTQYF.

The chain joins TRBV28 to TRBJ2-1; 9 bases line up with TRBD2. This CDR3 has 18 amino acids. V was pared by 5 bases and J by 5 bases, with 16 bases of the junction left unmatched. Germline V gene sequence: CDR1 MDHEN, CDR2 SYDVKM. The CDR3 here is CASSPAGWFSGRNNEQFF. The CDR3 DNA is TGTGCCAGCAGTCCCGCGGGTTGGTTCAGCGGGAGGAACAATGAGCAGTTCTTC.